This is a list of T cell receptor beta chains from one sample in a study of control samples from healthy donors and cancer patients. Data came from immunoSEQ multiplex PCR; TCRdb stores just in-frame clones and leaves some out. Here the sample spans under 150,000 clones, roughly 87% being singletons. Sequencing was performed on blood. These receptors originate from a man aged 35 to 55 in good health. The CDR3 runs from the conserved cysteine through the conserved F or W. The D gene is left open where the match is weak. Clone size is stated in some rows and not others, as once, few, many or a class when expanded.

size	J	V	D	CDR3	DNA
-	TRBJ1-1	TRBV29-1	-	CSVGEYTEAFF	TGCAGCGTGGGGGAGTACACTGAAGCTTTCTTT
-	TRBJ2-7	TRBV7-9	-	CASSFRRDITYEQYF	TGTGCCAGCAGCTTTCGGAGAGACATTACCTACGAGCAGTACTTC
-	TRBJ1-4	TRBV2	-	CASRPLRTTEKLFF	TGTGCCAGCAGGCCACTCAGGACAACAGAAAAACTGTTTTTT
-	TRBJ1-6	TRBV5-6	-	CASSLLGAAYNSPLHF	TGTGCCAGCAGCTTGTTGGGGGCCGCCTATAATTCACCCCTCCACTTT
-	TRBJ2-3	TRBV2	TRBD2	CASSPGGGYGTQYF	TGTGCCAGCAGTCCGGGGGGGGGATATGGTACGCAGTATTTT
few	TRBJ1-1	TRBV11-3	TRBD1	CASSFNRDRAMNTEAFF	TGTGCCAGCAGCTTTAACCGGGACAGGGCGATGAACACTGAAGCTTTCTTT
-	TRBJ1-1	TRBV29-1	-	CSASTQAGNTEAFF	TGCAGCGCTTCGACCCAAGCGGGTAACACTGAAGCTTTCTTT
-	TRBJ1-1	TRBV10-3	-	CAIRAQGPQNTEAFF	TGTGCCATCAGAGCTCAAGGACCGCAGAACACTGAAGCTTTCTTT
-	TRBJ2-3	TRBV13	-	CASSLGIQSLHTQYF	TGTGCCAGCAGCTTAGGCATACAATCCCTTCATACGCAGTATTTT
-	TRBJ1-5	TRBV7-2	-	CASSPNRPSASEPQHF	TGTGCCAGCAGCCCTAATCGCCCCTCGGCCTCGGAGCCCCAGCATTTT
-	TRBJ1-2	TRBV10-3	TRBD1	CAITAGGYGYTF	TGTGCCATCACCGCAGGGGGCTATGGCTACACCTTC
-	TRBJ1-3	TRBV19	-	CASSIRSSGNTIYF	TGTGCCAGTAGTATACGCAGCTCTGGAAACACCATATATTTT
once	TRBJ2-3	TRBV4-1	TRBD1	CASSQDWGTGMDTQYF	TGCGCCAGCAGCCAGGATTGGGGGACAGGGATGGATACGCAGTATTTT
-	TRBJ2-7	TRBV5-6	-	CASSLNSYEQYF	TGTGCCAGCAGCTTGAACTCCTACGAGCAGTACTTC
-	TRBJ2-4	TRBV25-1	-	CASSEQVLAKNIQYF	TGTGCCAGCAGTGAACAGGTCCTAGCCAAAAACATTCAGTACTTC
-	TRBJ1-2	TRBV7-8	-	CASSLGGRERGYTF	TGTGCCAGCAGCTTAGGGGGTAGGGAACGTGGCTACACCTTC
-	TRBJ2-6	TRBV7-2	-	CASSSDVSGANVLTF	TGTGCCAGCAGCTCGGACGTCTCGGGGGCCAACGTCCTGACTTTC
-	TRBJ2-5	TRBV14	TRBD2	CASSYIPGLGGETQYF	TGTGCCAGCAGCTATATACCGGGACTAGGGGGGGAGACCCAGTACTTC
many	TRBJ2-2	TRBV25-1	TRBD1	CASSGSVGDRAPGELFF	TGTGCCAGCAGTGGGAGCGTCGGGGACAGGGCTCCCGGGGAGCTGTTTTTT
-	TRBJ2-7	TRBV13	TRBD2	CASSLRTSGGTASYEQYF	TGTGCCAGCAGCTTAAGGACTAGCGGGGGGACCGCCTCCTACGAGCAGTACTTC
-	TRBJ2-1	TRBV7-8	-	CASSLSGRAQFF	TGTGCCAGCAGCTTATCCGGGCGTGCGCAGTTCTTC
-	TRBJ1-4	TRBV24-1	TRBD1	CATSDPRDREDEKLFF	TGTGCCACCAGTGACCCCCGGGACAGGGAGGACGAAAAACTGTTTTTT
once	TRBJ1-6	TRBV2	-	CASRVQGTGSLLHF	TGTGCCAGCAGGGTACAGGGTACGGGCTCACTCCTCCACTTT
-	TRBJ2-3	TRBV7-9	-	CASSLAVFTDTQYF	TGTGCCAGCAGCTTAGCTGTTTTCACAGATACGCAGTATTTT
-	TRBJ2-7	TRBV3-1/TRBV3-2	-	CASSQNYREYEQYF	TGTGCCAGCAGCCAAAATTACAGGGAGTACGAGCAGTACTTC
-	TRBJ1-1	TRBV9	-	CASSADGGSDTEAFF	TGTGCCAGCAGTGCGGATGGGGGCTCGGATACTGAAGCTTTCTTT
-	TRBJ2-4	TRBV6-6	-	CASSPTSNIQYF	TGTGCCAGCAGCCCCACCTCGAACATTCAGTACTTC
-	TRBJ2-4	TRBV24-1	TRBD2	CATSDPGLEGNIQYF	TGTGCCACCAGTGATCCGGGACTAGAGGGAAACATTCAGTACTTC
-	TRBJ1-2	TRBV7-8	-	CASSLEARGTAGGYTF	TGTGCCAGCAGCTTAGAAGCCAGGGGAACCGCGGGGGGCTACACCTTC
-	TRBJ1-5	TRBV3-1/TRBV3-2	-	CASSQDDDQPQHF	TGTGCCAGCAGCCAAGACGACGATCAGCCCCAGCATTTT
-	TRBJ2-1	TRBV6-5	TRBD1	CASSYSDRGTNEQFF	TGTGCCAGCAGTTATTCGGACAGGGGGACCAATGAGCAGTTCTTC
-	TRBJ2-3	TRBV19	TRBD2	CASSIDPLAGGTDTQYF	TGTGCCAGTAGTATAGACCCACTAGCGGGGGGCACAGATACGCAGTATTTT
-	TRBJ1-3	TRBV7-8	TRBD1	CASSLVIRQGGNTIYF	TGTGCCAGCAGCTTAGTTATCAGACAGGGGGGAAACACCATATATTTT
few	TRBJ1-2	TRBV7-8	-	CASSPQDSNYGYTF	TGTGCCAGCAGCCCGCAGGACAGTAACTATGGCTACACCTTC
-	TRBJ2-7	TRBV6-5	-	CASSYTTGTYEQYF	TGTGCCAGCAGTTACACGACTGGAACCTACGAGCAGTACTTC